The present T cell receptor (beta chain) was sequenced within a study of T cells in Graves' hyperthyroidism and ophthalmopathy. CDR1 and CDR2 from the germline V gene are SGHRS and YFSETQ. V was trimmed by 3 bases and J by 7 bases, leaving 14 bases between them. This CDR3 has 13 residues. TCR beta CDR3 regions were amplified from RNA. RT-PCR in the first round (using the HTBI primer set) targeted the TCR CDR3. Via MiXCR, TCRdb re-called the multiplex PCR reads, giving one row per CDR3 protein. In the table there are 450,000 to 700,000 distinct CDR3 sequences, about 45% of which are singletons. This clonotype was counted many times.

The TCR comes from an adult woman with Graves' disease, either hyperthyroidism or ophthalmopathy (not recorded which). V usage is TRBV5-1 and J usage is TRBJ2-7, with D uncertain. Sequencing was done on a sample of peripheral blood or thyroid tissue (not recorded which). In nucleotides, the CDR3 is TGCGCCAGCAGCTCTTTTTCACACACAGAGCAGTACTTC. Translated, it gives CASSSFSHTEQYF.